Below, 11 T cell receptor beta chains from the same sample are listed, as sequenced in a study of neurological immune-mediated disorders. In TCRdb, the 5' RACE reads were re-called with MiXCR into one record per CDR3 protein. The profile shows about 39,000 distinct CDR3 sequences, 7% to 8.5% of them singletons. Material for sequencing was CD4+ T cells from blood. The receptors derive from a man in his forties or fifties in good health.

The chain links TRBV7-6 to TRBJ2-2, with 10 bases lining up with TRBD1. The V and J ends lost 5 bases and 9 bases, in that order; junction bases with no gene match: 12. Germline values: CDR1 SGHVS, CDR2 FNYEAQ. The CDR3 covers 16 residues. The CDR3 here is CASSPSLRDRGRELFF. The CDR3 DNA reads as TGTGCCAGCAGCCCATCCCTCCGGGACAGGGGCCGGGAGCTGTTTTTT.

This clonotype was recorded at least ten times. The rearrangement joins TRBV18 to TRBJ1-1; 8 bases agree with TRBD1. The germline CDR1 and CDR2 sequences are KGHSH and LQKENI. The J segment lost 1 base and the V segment lost 3 bases, leaving 1 base of the junction unmatched. The CDR3 covers 14 residues. The CDR3 loop reads CASSPGQENTEAFF. The CDR3 coding sequence is TGTGCCAGCTCACCGGGACAGGAGAACACTGAAGCTTTCTTT. The full variable domain, with the rest looked up from reference TRBV18 and TRBJ1-1, is NAGVMQNPRHLVRRRGQEARLRCSPMKGHSHVYWYRQLPEEGLKFMVYLQKENIIDESGMPKERFSAEFPKEGPSILRIQQVVRGDSAAYFCASSPGQENTEAFFGQGTRLTVV.

The table lists this clonotype with many counts. The CDR3 coding sequence is TGTGCCAGCAGCCGGGACAGCCTAAGTAACTACGAGCAGTACTTC. Its protein product is CASSRDSLSNYEQYF. This chain joins TRBV12-3 or TRBV12-4 and TRBJ2-7; TRBD1 matches at 7 bases. This CDR3 contains 15 residues. Trimming cost V 6 bases and J 3 bases; bases outside gene matches: 11.

This clonotype was observed many times. The chain employs TRBV11-2 and TRBJ2-7; perhaps TRBD1 as D (6 bases). The germline V gene encodes CDR1 SGHAT and CDR2 FQNNGV. Trimming left V 2 bases short and J 5 bases short, with 13 bases between. The CDR3 extends over 14 amino acids. The CDR3: CASSLYTGFDEQYF. In DNA, the CDR3 is TGTGCCAGCAGCTTATATACAGGGTTCGACGAGCAGTACTTC. Looking up the rest from reference TRBV11-2 and TRBJ2-7 gives the full variable domain: EAGVAQSPRYKIIEKRQSVAFWCNPISGHATLYWYQQILGQGPKLLIQFQNNGVVDDSQLPKDRFSAERLKGVDSTLKIQPAKLEDSAVYLCASSLYTGFDEQYFGPGTRLTVT.

The table lists this clonotype with many counts. The chain recombines TRBV7-9 with TRBJ1-1, with unresolved D. The CDR3 loop spans 14 amino acids. V was shortened by 3 bases and J by 0 bases, with 8 bases between the two germline ends. Germline V gives CDR1 SEHNR, CDR2 FQNEAQ (reference sequence). CDR3 bases: TGTGCCAGCAGCTTCGGCGGAGTGAACACTGAAGCTTTCTTT. Residues: CASSFGGVNTEAFF.

This clonotype has ten or more counts. The V call is TRBV24-1, the J call TRBJ2-1; a weak D match, TRBD1 (6 bases). Between the trimmed V and J ends, which lost 2 bases and 7 bases, there was a span of 14 bases. The CDR3 contains 15 residues. Germline CDR1 is KGHDR and CDR2 is SFDVKD. CDR3 in DNA: TGTGCCACCAGTGATTCCGGGGACACGGCAAATGAGCAGTTCTTC. Translating gives CATSDSGDTANEQFF.

This clonotype came up many times. In DNA, the CDR3 is TGTGCCAGCAGCCCAATGAGTGGGCAGGGAGGCTATGGCTACACCTTC. Residues: CASSPMSGQGGYGYTF. The chain uses TRBV7-2 and TRBJ1-2, with D possibly being TRBD1 (5 bases). Germline V lookup: CDR1 SGHTA, CDR2 FQGNSA. The CDR3 has 16 amino acids. The V end lost 5 bases, the J end lost 4 bases, and 20 bases lay between the germline ends.

The sample holds many counts of this clonotype. The J gene is TRBJ1-4, the V gene TRBV5-1; maybe TRBD1 (5 bases). Trimming cost V 4 bases and J 2 bases, with 12 bases left between them. The CDR3 contains 15 residues. Germline V gives CDR1 SGHRS, CDR2 YFSETQ. CDR3 region: CASSAVGDTNEKLFF. Written as DNA, the CDR3 is TGCGCCAGCAGCGCCGTGGGGGACACTAATGAAAAACTGTTTTTT.

This clonotype was observed many times. For the CDR3, the DNA is TGTGCCAGCAGCACCACCGGGACAGTGGGTGAGCAGTACTTC. It yields the protein CASSTTGTVGEQYF. V gene TRBV7-9 combines with J gene TRBJ2-7; 7 bases agree with TRBD1. CDR1 SEHNR and CDR2 FQNEAQ come from the germline V gene (reference sequence). This CDR3 has 14 amino acids. Losses at the gene ends were 5 bases for V and 7 bases for J; bases not matched to a gene: 11.

This clonotype appeared many times. V is TRBV7-9 and J is TRBJ1-2; D is uncertain. Germline V gene lookup returns CDR1 SEHNR and CDR2 FQNEAQ (reference sequence). The CDR3 runs 15 residues. V gave up 5 bases and J gave up 5 bases, with 18 bases separating them. CDR3 sequence (DNA): TGTGCCAGCAGCGGCCCCCTCCTACAAGCATATGGCTACACCTTC. Its translation is CASSGPLLQAYGYTF. The whole variable domain, remainder taken from reference TRBV7-9 and TRBJ1-2, is DTGVSQNPRHKITKRGQNVTFRCDPISEHNRLYWYRQTLGQGPEFLTYFQNEAQLEKSRLLSDRFSAERPKGSFSTLEIQRTEQGDSAMYLCASSGPLLQAYGYTFGSGTRLTVV.

This clonotype was counted many times. V and J are TRBV20-1 and TRBJ2-7; unclear D gene. V was pared by 1 base and J by 3 bases, with 7 bases between. The germline CDR1 and CDR2 sequences are DFQATT and SNEGSKA (reference sequence). There are 12 residues in the CDR3. Written as DNA, the CDR3 is TGCAGTGCTAGAGGGAAGATCTACGAGCAGTACTTC. The encoded protein is CSARGKIYEQYF.